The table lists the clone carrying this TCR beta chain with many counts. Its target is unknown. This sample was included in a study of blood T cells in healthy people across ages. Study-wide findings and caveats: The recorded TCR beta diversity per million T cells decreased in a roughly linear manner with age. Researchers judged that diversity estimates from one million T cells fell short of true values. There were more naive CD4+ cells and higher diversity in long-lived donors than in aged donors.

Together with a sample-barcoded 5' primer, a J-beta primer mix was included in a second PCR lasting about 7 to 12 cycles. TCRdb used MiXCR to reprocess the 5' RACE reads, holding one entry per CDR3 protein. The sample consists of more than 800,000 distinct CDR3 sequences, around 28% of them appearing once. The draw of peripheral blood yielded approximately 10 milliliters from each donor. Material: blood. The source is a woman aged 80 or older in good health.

The CDR3 sequence: CSAREGSGGGKNIQYF. The CDR3 region has the DNA TGCAGTGCTAGAGAAGGGTCAGGGGGCGGCAAAAACATTCAGTACTTC. V gene TRBV20-1 combines with J gene TRBJ2-4; 8 positions agree with TRBD1. This CDR3 spans 16 amino acids. Unmatched junction bases numbered 7, after V lost 0 bases and J lost 3 bases. Germline V CDR1 and CDR2: DFQATT, SNEGSKA (reference sequence).